These 17 T cell receptor beta chains were sequenced from one sample in a study of blood T cell repertoires in COVID-19. Profiled with immunoSEQ multiplex PCR; TCRdb holds only in-frame clones, not every one. The repertoire holds 20,000 to 25,000 clones, with 65% to 90% as singletons. The sequencing input was peripheral blood. The receptors shown here come from a woman aged 80 or over with acute or convalescent COVID-19.

The gene calls are TRBV2 and TRBJ1-4; TRBD1 might be the D (6 bases). Germline V gene lookup returns CDR1 SNHLY and CDR2 FYNNEI. The CDR3 totals 14 residues. V was clipped by 8 bases and J by 7 bases, with 17 bases between them. In DNA form, the CDR3 reads TGTGCCAGCGGAAGGGGGGGCGCGGGTGAAAAACTGTTTTTT. Encoded protein: CASGRGGAGEKLFF.

This clone has just a few counts. This chain joins TRBV5-1 and TRBJ1-2, with 8 bases identical to TRBD1. The V and J ends lost 4 bases and 0 bases, in that order; junction bases with no gene match: 5. Germline assignment: CDR1 SGHRS and CDR2 YFSETQ. This CDR3 spans 15 amino acids. The CDR3 DNA reads as TGCGCCAGCAGCGAAGGACAGGGAGCTAACTATGGCTACACCTTC. Translated, it gives CASSEGQGANYGYTF.

This sequence joins TRBV6-1 and TRBJ1-2; TRBD1 agrees at 8 bases. The CDR3 is made up of 13 amino acids. CDR1 is MNHNS and CDR2 is SASEGT in the germline V gene. The V gene end was trimmed by 6 bases and the J gene end by 6 bases; junction bases not matched to a gene: 6. CDR3 amino acids: CASRKTGVDGYTF. CDR3 DNA: TGTGCCAGCAGAAAGACAGGGGTGGATGGCTACACCTTC.

The chain joins TRBV4-1 to TRBJ2-3, with TRBD2 matching over 7 bases. Germline V gives CDR1 MGHRA, CDR2 YSYEKL. J gave up 3 bases and V 3 bases, and 9 bases lay outside the gene matches. The CDR3 has 16 residues. The CDR3 nucleotides are TGCGCCAGCAGCCAGACCCCAACGGGGGGAACAGATACGCAGTATTTT. This translates into CASSQTPTGGTDTQYF.

The rearrangement joins TRBV5-1 to TRBJ1-2; 9 bases are shared with TRBD1. CDR3 length: 12 amino acids. Per germline, CDR1 SGHRS and CDR2 YFSETQ. V lost 6 bases and J lost 13; bases outside the gene matches: 10. The CDR3 region is CASNEPGQGCTF. The CDR3 bases are TGCGCCAGCAACGAACCGGGACAGGGATGCACCTTC.

The rearrangement uses TRBV3-1 (or the pseudogene TRBV3-2) and TRBJ1-5; the D gene is possibly TRBD1 (5 bases). V was trimmed by 4 bases and J by 0 bases, leaving 10 bases between them. There are 15 residues in the CDR3. CDR1 LGHDT and CDR2 YNNKEL come from the germline V gene (reference sequence). CDR3 sequence reads: CASSPRQNSNQPQHF. Written as DNA, the CDR3 is TGTGCCAGCAGCCCGAGACAGAATAGCAATCAGCCCCAGCATTTT.

In this sample, this clone turned up once. This chain uses TRBV6-6 with TRBJ1-1; D not certain. The CDR3 loop spans 13 amino acids. Between the trimmed V and J ends, which lost 6 bases and 5 bases, there was a span of 13 bases. Germline-derived CDR1 and CDR2 are MNHNY and SVGAGI (reference sequence). CDR3 amino acids: CASSSMGGTEAFF. The CDR3 coding sequence is TGTGCCAGCAGCTCGATGGGAGGAACTGAAGCTTTCTTT.

The genes are TRBV10-2 and TRBJ2-1, with TRBD2 matching 7 bases. V shed 6 bases, J shed 6 bases, and the junction held 11 bases outside the gene matches. Germline values: CDR1 WSHSY, CDR2 SAAADI. The CDR3 covers 15 residues. CDR3 residues: CASRNAAGYANEQFF. The CDR3 nucleotides are TGCGCCAGCAGGAACGCAGCGGGGTACGCCAATGAGCAGTTCTTC.

With regard to this clone: An end of the junction does not agree with germline; a read error may underlie this. The gene calls are TRBV5-4 and TRBJ1-4; 9 bases are a match to TRBD1. The CDR3 length is 13 residues. CDR1 is SGHNT and CDR2 is YYREEE in the germline V gene (reference sequence). CDR3 coding DNA: TGTGCCAGCAGATTGGACAGGGGTGAAAAACTGTTTTTT. Protein product: CASRLDRGEKLFF.

V and J are TRBV9 and TRBJ2-1, with TRBD1 as a possible D gene (6 bases). This CDR3 has 14 residues. Germline CDR1 and CDR2: SGDLS and YYNGEE. V shed 0 bases and J shed 6 bases, with 10 bases lying between them. CDR3 residues: CASSVGGTFNEQFF. CDR3 DNA: TGTGCCAGCAGCGTAGGGGGGACATTCAATGAGCAGTTCTTC.

This chain uses TRBV11-2 with TRBJ1-2, with TRBD1 matching 7 bases. The CDR3 totals 16 residues. After removal of 4 bases from V and 4 bases from J, the junction contained 12 bases not matched to a gene. The germline CDR1 and CDR2 sequences are SGHAT and FQNNGV. CDR3 sequence reads: CASSSPGLGTAYGYTF. CDR3 coding DNA: TGTGCCAGCAGCTCCCCCGGTTTAGGGACAGCCTATGGCTACACCTTC.

The sample holds one count of this clone. The chain has TRBV6-6 and TRBJ1-5, with D hard to call. This CDR3 region has 14 residues. V lost 7 bases and J lost 4, with 14 bases in between. The V gene's germline CDR1 is MNHNY and CDR2 SVGAGI (reference sequence). CDR3 coding DNA: TGTGCCAGCACTTTACTAGGGTGGAATCAGCCCCAGCATTTT. Amino acids: CASTLLGWNQPQHF.

Here the CDR3 reads CASSLALGGKPQHF. The CDR3, as DNA: TGTGCCAGCAGCTTAGCGCTGGGCGGGAAGCCCCAGCATTTT. The chain couples TRBV7-2 to TRBJ1-5; D not resolved. The CDR3 loop spans 14 amino acids. Germline CDR1 reads SGHTA; CDR2 reads FQGNSA. Trimming stripped 0 bases from V and 8 bases from J, with 11 bases between.

This chain connects TRBV7-9 to TRBJ2-2; 7 bases line up with TRBD1. V was pared by 6 bases and J by 7 bases, with 8 bases of the junction left unmatched. CDR1 is SEHNR, CDR2 FQNEAQ, per germline (reference sequence). The CDR3 extends over 14 amino acids. The DNA for the CDR3 is TGTGCCAGCAGTCCAGAGGGGGCGGTCGGGGAGCTGTTTTTT. Its translation: CASSPEGAVGELFF.

The chain has TRBV6-5 and TRBJ1-1; 7 nucleotides match TRBD1. CDR1 is MNHEY and CDR2 is SVGAGI in the germline V gene. V dropped 6 bases and J dropped 4; count of bases not matched to a gene: 8. The CDR3 runs 14 residues. The CDR3 region has the DNA TGTGCCAGCAGCCTAGGACAGGCGGGCACTGAAGCTTTCTTT. Its translation: CASSLGQAGTEAFF.

The chain couples TRBV7-9 to TRBJ2-2; 9 nucleotides line up with TRBD2. Germline assignment: CDR1 SEHNR and CDR2 FQNEAQ (reference sequence). The V gene end was trimmed by 5 bases and the J gene end by 5 bases; junction bases not matched to a gene: 3. The CDR3 consists of 14 residues. CDR3 DNA: TGTGCCAGCAGCGTCAGCGGGGGGACCGGGGAGCTGTTTTTT. Its protein is CASSVSGGTGELFF.

V is TRBV30 and J is TRBJ2-5; tentative D call: TRBD2 (6 bases). The V end was cut by 0 bases, the J end by 4 bases, with 12 bases between. Germline CDR1 reads GTSNPN; CDR2 reads SVGIG (reference sequence). The CDR3 has 14 amino acids. The chain's CDR3 is CAWSVGLARETQYF. DNA of the CDR3: TGTGCCTGGAGTGTTGGTCTAGCGAGAGAGACCCAGTACTTC.